This T cell receptor beta chain was identified during a study of identical twins. TCRdb processed the 5' RACE reads anew with MiXCR; each CDR3 protein has one entry. The data show roughly 630,000 distinct CDR3 sequences, about 7.6% seen once. The trim removed 0 bases at V and 5 bases at J, leaving 5 bases unmatched. The CDR3 extends over 15 amino acids. The germline V gene has CDR1 MNHEY and CDR2 SVGAGI. Notes on the study in general: Conclusions were drawn cross-sectionally by statistical analysis, without following the same donors.

In this sample, this clonotype turned up many times. The target antigen is unknown. These same data were also listed under a study on yellow fever vaccine responses in identical twins.

The chain links TRBV6-5 to TRBJ2-5; 8 bases agree with TRBD2. The sequence was obtained from a woman under 30 in good health. Sequencing was carried out using PBMCs. The CDR3 region is CASSYSTGGLETQYF. The CDR3, as DNA: TGTGCCAGCAGTTACTCTACGGGGGGGTTGGAGACCCAGTACTTC.